This T cell receptor beta chain was recorded in a study of PD-L1 blockade in urothelial cancer. Study summary: The patients had undergone anywhere from 0 to 3 prior chemotherapy regimens. Analyzed time points were 3 weeks (second dose) and 6 weeks after therapy began.

The CDR3 runs to 13 residues. Trimming cost V 6 bases and J 8 bases; bases outside gene matches: 8. Looked up from germline, CDR1 is MDHEN and CDR2 is SYDVKM. Libraries were prepared by immunoSEQ multiplex PCR; TCRdb keeps only in-frame clonotypes and omits some of them. The sample includes 45,000 or so clones, 80% to 85% of them seen just once. Time point denoted: pretreatment peripheral blood. Diagnoses among patients were locally advanced or metastatic urothelial carcinoma. This clonotype was sampled from a man aged 45 to 65 with urothelial cancer. Sample: PBMCs, taken around atezolizumab (anti-PD-L1) treatment. The chain has TRBV28 and TRBJ2-3, with TRBD1 matching over 7 bases. CDR3 sequence reads: CASRGTQGSTQYF. CDR3 in DNA: TGTGCCAGCAGGGGCACACAGGGGTCTACGCAGTATTTT.